The sequence of this T cell receptor (beta chain) was determined in a study of STAT3 mutations in large granular lymphocyte leukemia. Whole-study context: More than half of T-LGLL patients received immunosuppressive therapy.

A word on this clone: The target antigen is unknown.

Study findings and constraints: All newly emerging clones after therapy were STAT3 wild type. Variable sampling intervals and differing treatment regimens complicated linking therapy response to TCR clonal burden changes. Every T-cell large granular lymphocyte leukemia patient had at least one immunodominant TCR beta clonotype. In several patients, dominant TCR clone burden exceeded STAT3 mutant burden.

The CDR3 contains 14 residues. The germline V and J ends were trimmed by 5 bases and 4 bases, with 15 bases remaining between them. CDR1 SEHNR and CDR2 FQNEAQ come from the germline V gene (reference sequence). Using immunoSEQ multiplex PCR, the repertoire was profiled, and TCRdb retains in-frame clones only, with some absent. Among 2,000 or so clones listed, less than 70% were seen once. This receptor was obtained from a man in his 60s with T-cell large granular lymphocyte leukemia. Some clones in this sample may be carry-over from other donors' samples. The chain uses TRBV7-9 and TRBJ2-7; no firm D call. Material: peripheral blood mononuclear cells. Here the CDR3 DNA reads TGTGCCAGCAGCCCAAACCGGAAACCATACGAGCAGTACTTC. As protein: CASSPNRKPYEQYF.